The 2 T cell receptor beta chains listed next were all sequenced from one sample in a study of PD-1 blockade in classical Hodgkin lymphoma. Each and every patient relapsed after autologous stem cell transplantation, and patients got differing brentuximab vedotin exposure. This table comes from immunoSEQ multiplex PCR, and its TCRdb copy is limited to in-frame clones, with some not included. The sample comprises around 99,000 clones, around 81% of which are singletons, and less than 20% rests with the top ten. The sample was peripheral blood mononuclear cells (PBMCs), taken before the second cycle of nivolumab. These receptors were collected from a human donor with classical Hodgkin lymphoma.

This chain uses TRBV10-2 with TRBJ1-3; unclear D gene. CDR3 length: 12 amino acids. The V gene lost 3 bases and the J gene lost 7 bases, with 7 bases spanning the gap. Looked up from germline, CDR1 is WSHSY and CDR2 is SAAADI. CDR3 DNA sequence: TGCGCCAGCAGTGAATGGGAGAACACCATATATTTT. It translates to CASSEWENTIYF.

This rearrangement joins TRBV30 to TRBJ2-1; 7 bases align to TRBD2. The CDR3 contains 12 residues. Germline values: CDR1 GTSNPN, CDR2 SVGIG (reference sequence). J was trimmed by 9 bases and V by 1 base; bases with no gene match: 3. The CDR3 nucleotides are TGTGCCTGGAGTGGGACTAGGTTTGAGCAGTTCTTC. This gives the protein CAWSGTRFEQFF.